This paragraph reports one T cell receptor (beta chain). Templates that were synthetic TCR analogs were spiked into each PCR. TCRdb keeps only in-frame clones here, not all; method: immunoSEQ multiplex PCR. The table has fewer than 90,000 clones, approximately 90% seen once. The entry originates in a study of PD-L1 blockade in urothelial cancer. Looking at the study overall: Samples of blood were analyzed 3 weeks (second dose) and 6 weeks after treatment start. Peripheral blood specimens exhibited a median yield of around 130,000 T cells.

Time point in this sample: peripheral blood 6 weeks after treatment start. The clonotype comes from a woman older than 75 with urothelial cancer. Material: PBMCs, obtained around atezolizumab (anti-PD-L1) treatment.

The CDR3 nucleotides are TGTGCCTGGAGTGTACCGCCAGGGGGCGTCACAACTAATGAAAAACTGTTTTTT. This codes for CAWSVPPGGVTTNEKLFF. The chain links TRBV30 to TRBJ1-4, with 8 bases aligning to TRBD1. CDR3 size: 18 residues. Germline values: CDR1 GTSNPN, CDR2 SVGIG (reference sequence). V lost 0 bases to trimming and J lost 0 bases; unmatched junction nucleotides: 9.